This T cell receptor (beta chain) was found in a study of graft-versus-host responses after intestinal transplantation. Germline V gene sequence: CDR1 MNHNS, CDR2 SASEGT. There are 15 residues in the CDR3. V shed 6 bases, J shed 0 bases, and the junction held 6 bases outside the gene matches. Some clones are missing from TCRdb's copy, which holds only in-frame ones; the method was immunoSEQ multiplex PCR. The sample lists 90,000 to 120,000 clones; approximately 90% were seen once. To note about this clone: The antigen is unknown.

The chain carries TRBV6-1 and TRBJ2-7, with 9 bases matching TRBD1. The receptor was derived from a human donor who was the organ donor for an intestinal transplant. The material sequenced was unstimulated CD4+ T cells sorted from spleen or lymph node cells, taken before transplant. CDR3 protein: CASRRDREISYEQYF. The CDR3 nucleotides are TGTGCCAGCAGAAGGGACAGGGAAATCTCCTACGAGCAGTACTTC.